Below, 21 T cell receptor beta chains from the same sample are listed, as sequenced in a study of CD8 T cells in ankylosing spondylitis. TCRdb ran MiXCR on the 5' RACE reads and lists one entry per CDR3 protein. The profile shows around 770,000 distinct CDR3 sequences, 15% to 20% of them singletons. Study results and limitations: A TCR beta motif made of fewer than ten highly homologous variants seemed typical of ankylosing spondylitis blood.

No antigen is known for these receptors. Sequencing was carried out using blood, either unsorted or a sorted T cell fraction (not recorded which). Every receptor here comes from a male donor with ankylosing spondylitis.

The V call is TRBV19, the J call TRBJ1-2, with a possible D match to TRBD1 (5 bases). Germline-derived CDR1 and CDR2 are LNHDA and SQIVND (reference sequence). V was shortened by 7 bases and J by 4 bases, with 16 bases between the two germline ends. This CDR3 region has 14 residues. The CDR3 is CASTFSQGFYGYTF. In nucleotides, the CDR3 is TGTGCCAGTACCTTTTCGCAGGGATTCTATGGCTACACCTTC.

In its sample, this clonotype was seen a few times. This chain joins TRBV4-3 and TRBJ2-7; 7 bases agree with TRBD2. The CDR3 loop spans 14 amino acids. CDR1 is LGHNA and CDR2 is YSLEER in the germline V gene. Unmatched junction bases numbered 6, after V lost 1 base and J lost 6 bases. Here the CDR3 DNA reads TGCGCCAGCAGCCAAGCAGCGGCTAGCGGCGAGCAGTACTTC. Its protein product is CASSQAAASGEQYF.

V and J are TRBV5-6 and TRBJ1-3; TRBD1 agrees at 7 bases. Germline CDR1 is SGHDT and CDR2 is YYEEEE. V was pared by 5 bases and J by 4 bases, with 9 bases of the junction left unmatched. This CDR3 spans 15 amino acids. The CDR3 region has the DNA TGTGCCAGCAGTGGACAGGACGTAGCCGGAAACACCATATATTTT. This sequence encodes CASSGQDVAGNTIYF.

This clonotype was detected only a few times. This chain joins TRBV10-3 and TRBJ2-2; no reliable D call. The CDR3 runs to 14 residues. Germline values: CDR1 ENHRY, CDR2 SYGVKD. With 2 bases removed from V and 4 bases from J, the gap between germline ends came to 8 bases. The CDR3: CAISEGVATGELFF. For the CDR3, the DNA is TGTGCCATCAGTGAGGGGGTTGCCACCGGGGAGCTGTTTTTT.

The chain uses TRBV5-1 and TRBJ2-2, with TRBD2 matching 10 bases. Germline values: CDR1 SGHRS, CDR2 YFSETQ. The length of the CDR3 is 19 residues. With 0 bases clipped from V and 2 bases from J, the junction kept 10 bases outside the gene matches. The CDR3 nucleotides are TGCGCCAGCAGCTTGGGGGCTAGCGGGGGCCACCACAACACCGGGGAGCTGTTTTTT. It codes for CASSLGASGGHHNTGELFF.

This clonotype appeared once. J is TRBJ1-4 and V is TRBV29-1; 7 positions match TRBD1. Trimming removed 5 bases from V and 4 bases from J; junction bases left unmatched: 4. CDR1 and CDR2 (germline): SQVTM, ANQGSEA. The CDR3 runs 13 residues. The CDR3 bases are TGCAGCGTTTGGACAGGCGTTAATGAAAAACTGTTTTTT. Translated, it gives CSVWTGVNEKLFF.

The rearrangement joins TRBV3-1 to TRBJ2-1; the match to TRBD2 covers 8 bases. V shed 4 bases and J 3 bases; nucleotides not matched to a gene: 5. The CDR3 is 15 amino acids. Looked up from germline, CDR1 is LGHDT and CDR2 is YNNKEL (reference sequence). CDR3 sequence: CASSPSGSYYNEQFF. The CDR3 nucleotides are TGTGCCAGCAGCCCGAGCGGGAGCTACTACAATGAGCAGTTCTTC.

This clonotype has only a few counts. This chain uses TRBV9 with TRBJ2-2; D remains ambiguous. The CDR3 consists of 14 residues. V dropped 4 bases and J dropped 6 bases, with 13 bases sitting between them. Per the germline V gene, CDR1 is SGDLS and CDR2 is YYNGEE. CDR3: CASSPTPSAGELFF. The CDR3 coding sequence is TGTGCCAGCAGCCCTACCCCCAGCGCCGGGGAGCTGTTTTTT. Drawing the rest from reference TRBV9 and TRBJ2-2, the complete variable domain is DSGVTQTPKHLITATGQRVTLRCSPRSGDLSVYWYQQSLDQGLQFLIQYYNGEERAKGNILERFSAQQFPDLHSELNLSSLELGDSALYFCASSPTPSAGELFFGEGSRLTVL.

This clonotype turned up a few times. The chain combines TRBV30 with TRBJ2-1; possibly TRBD1 or TRBD2 for D (5 bases each). Germline assignment: CDR1 GTSNPN and CDR2 SVGIG (reference sequence). The V gene lost 2 bases and the J gene lost 4 bases, with 12 bases spanning the gap. The CDR3 extends over 14 amino acids. The CDR3 sequence: CAWSLTGLYNEQFF. The DNA for the CDR3 is TGTGCCTGGAGTCTTACGGGGCTATACAATGAGCAGTTCTTC. The entire variable domain, with the rest obtained from reference TRBV30 and TRBJ2-1, is as follows: SQTIHQWPATLVQPVGSPLSLECTVEGTSNPNLYWYRQAAGRGLQLLFYSVGIGQISSEVPQNLSASRPQDRQFILSSKKLLLSDSGFYLCAWSLTGLYNEQFFGPGTRLTVL.

J is TRBJ1-4 and V is TRBV6-1; 8 positions match TRBD1. Germline V gene sequence: CDR1 MNHNS, CDR2 SASEGT. This CDR3 spans 14 amino acids. The ends lost 7 bases at V and 7 bases at J; junction bases unmatched: 8. The chain's CDR3 is CASTTGTGFEKLFF. The DNA of the CDR3 is TGTGCCAGCACCACCGGGACAGGCTTTGAAAAACTGTTTTTT.

V and J are TRBV11-2 and TRBJ2-1; D may be TRBD1 (5 bases). The CDR3 runs 18 residues. V was trimmed by 1 base and J by 2 bases, leaving 18 bases between them. Germline assignment: CDR1 SGHAT and CDR2 FQNNGV. CDR3 bases: TGTGCCAGCAGCTTAGGGAACGGCGTGGTGGACACCTACAATGAGCAGTTCTTC. It yields the protein CASSLGNGVVDTYNEQFF.

This clonotype was picked up a small number of times. V usage is TRBV12-3 or TRBV12-4 and J usage is TRBJ2-3; D gene unclear. CDR3 length equals 14 residues. V was trimmed by 6 bases and J by 0 bases, leaving 10 bases between them. CDR3 in DNA: TGTGCCAGCAGCCACGGGTCTAGCACAGATACGCAGTATTTT. Its protein is CASSHGSSTDTQYF.

This clonotype has a count of ten or more. Here the CDR3 reads CASSSGAMNTEAFF. DNA of the CDR3: TGCGCCAGCAGCTCAGGGGCCATGAACACTGAAGCTTTCTTT. The chain has TRBV5-1 and TRBJ1-1; D might be TRBD1 (6 bases). Germline CDR1 and CDR2: SGHRS and YFSETQ. CDR3 size: 14 residues. The V end was cut by 3 bases, the J end by 0 bases, with 9 bases between.

This clonotype has more than one count but fewer than ten. This chain joins TRBV15 and TRBJ2-4, with TRBD2 as a possible D gene (5 bases). Trimming took 0 bases from V and 6 from J, leaving 12 bases between them. Germline CDR1 LNHNV, CDR2 YYDKDF (reference sequence). This CDR3 region has 15 residues. CDR3 in DNA: TGTGCCACCAGCAGAGATTCGGGGATAAGAAACATTCAGTACTTC. This codes for CATSRDSGIRNIQYF.

This clonotype turned up a few times. The chain uses TRBV7-9 and TRBJ1-1, with D uncertain. The V and J ends lost 8 bases and 2 bases respectively, with 9 bases between them. From germline, CDR1 is SEHNR and CDR2 FQNEAQ (reference sequence). The CDR3 is 12 residues long. Here the CDR3 reads CASGGGNTEAFF. The CDR3 DNA reads TGTGCCAGCGGAGGAGGTAACACTGAAGCTTTCTTT.

This clonotype was counted between two and nine times. Here the CDR3 reads CATSDSGRGGNEQFF. The CDR3 bases are TGTGCCACCAGTGATTCTGGGCGGGGGGGCAATGAGCAGTTCTTC. V is TRBV24-1 and J is TRBJ2-1, with 9 bases fitting TRBD2. Germline V gene lookup returns CDR1 KGHDR and CDR2 SFDVKD. Trimming cost V 2 bases and J 6 bases; bases outside gene matches: 4. The CDR3 sequence is 15 residues long.

J is TRBJ2-2 and V is TRBV10-3, with 7 bases lining up with TRBD2. Germline V CDR1 and CDR2: ENHRY, SYGVKD. The CDR3 covers 13 residues. The J segment lost 1 base and the V segment lost 9 bases, leaving 2 bases of the junction unmatched. CDR3 in DNA: TGTGCCATTCAGCGGGAGAACACCGGGGAGCTGTTTTTT. It encodes CAIQRENTGELFF.

The J gene is TRBJ2-1, the V gene TRBV20-1; D call uncertain. The V and J ends lost 3 bases and 2 bases respectively, with 14 bases between them. Germline CDR1 is DFQATT and CDR2 is SNEGSKA (reference sequence). The CDR3 extends over 15 amino acids. CDR3 coding DNA: TGCAGTGCTAGGACATTCGGAACGACCTACAATGAGCAGTTCTTC. Translated: CSARTFGTTYNEQFF.

On this clonotype: Without the conserved terminal phenylalanine or tryptophan, this CDR3 likely stems from a read error. This sequence joins TRBV5-1 and TRBJ2-2; D is unclear. Trimming removed 3 bases at V and 0 bases at J, with 9 bases between. The CDR3 loop spans 15 amino acids. The germline V gene has CDR1 SGHRS and CDR2 YFSETQ. In nucleotides, the CDR3 is TGCGCCAGCAGCTGGGGATGGTCGAACACCGGGGAGCTGTTTCTT. Translated, it gives CASSWGWSNTGELFL.

The J gene is TRBJ1-3, the V gene TRBV6-1, with 7 positions matching TRBD1. The CDR3 runs 15 residues. CDR1 and CDR2 from the germline V gene are MNHNS and SASEGT. V was clipped by 6 bases and J by 0 bases; unmatched bases: 5. The CDR3 here is CASSWDSSSGNTIYF. CDR3 nucleotides: TGTGCCAGCAGCTGGGACAGTTCCTCTGGAAACACCATATATTTT.

The J gene is TRBJ2-7, the V gene TRBV20-1; no clear D gene. The CDR3 contains 15 residues. Trimming removed 0 bases from V and 2 bases from J, with 14 bases in between. Germline CDR1 is DFQATT and CDR2 is SNEGSKA (reference sequence). In DNA form, the CDR3 reads TGCAGTGCTAGAGATCCTACGGGCCTGACCTACGAGCAGTACTTC. As protein: CSARDPTGLTYEQYF.